The 6 T cell receptor beta chains below were found in one sample sequenced in a study of T cell responses to AZD1222 COVID-19 vaccine. Produced via immunoSEQ multiplex PCR; TCRdb's table is partial and in-frame only. Of tens of thousands of clones in the sample, nearly 90% were seen once. The sequencing used peripheral blood, collected on day 0 of AZD1222 vaccination. The receptors come from an adult in good health.

The chain links TRBV27 to TRBJ2-7, with 8 bases identical to TRBD1. The V gene's germline CDR1 is MNHEY and CDR2 SMNVEV (reference sequence). The CDR3 spans 13 residues. With V trimmed by 6 bases and J by 4 bases, 5 bases remained unmatched. The CDR3 region has the DNA TGTGCCAGCAGCAGGACAGGGCAATACGAGCAGTACTTC. Amino acids: CASSRTGQYEQYF.

The chain uses TRBV18 and TRBJ1-2; tentative D call: TRBD1 (5 bases). The length of the CDR3 is 15 residues. With 6 bases removed from V and 2 bases from J, the gap between germline ends came to 16 bases. In germline, CDR1 is KGHSH, CDR2 LQKENI. CDR3 sequence (DNA): TGTGCCAGCTCCCCAACCCTAGACAGAAACTATGGCTACACCTTC. Its translation: CASSPTLDRNYGYTF.

J is TRBJ2-7 and V is TRBV5-6, with 8 bases identical to TRBD1. After removal of 4 bases from V and 4 bases from J, the junction contained 7 bases not matched to a gene. Germline lookup yields CDR1 SGHDT and CDR2 YYEEEE. The CDR3 runs 14 residues. CDR3 sequence reads: CASSKGQGQYEQYF. The CDR3 DNA is TGTGCCAGCAGCAAAGGACAGGGCCAATACGAGCAGTACTTC.

This chain joins TRBV2 and TRBJ1-6, with TRBD1 as a possible D gene (5 bases). The CDR3 has 15 residues. The germline V and J ends were trimmed by 7 bases and 0 bases, with 10 bases remaining between them. Germline V gene data show CDR1 as SNHLY and CDR2 as FYNNEI. CDR3 in amino acids: CASKEGSSYNSPLHF. The CDR3 coding sequence is TGTGCCAGCAAGGAGGGGAGCTCCTATAATTCACCCCTCCACTTT.

The rearrangement links TRBV6-5 to TRBJ2-6; D remains unclear. The CDR3 runs 14 residues. V lost 7 bases to trimming and J lost 0 bases, with 7 bases between them. Germline lookup yields CDR1 MNHEY and CDR2 SVGAGI. The CDR3 spells CASTQTSGANVLTF. CDR3 sequence (DNA): TGTGCCAGCACCCAGACCTCTGGGGCCAACGTCCTGACTTTC.

The chain recombines TRBV14 with TRBJ2-5; 10 nucleotides match TRBD1. This CDR3 is built from 16 residues. Germline-derived CDR1 and CDR2 are SGHDN and FVKESK. V trimming: 6 bases; J trimming: 1 base; junction bases outside the gene matches: 8. DNA for the CDR3: TGTGCCAGCAGGCTGACCGGGACAGGGGCCCAAGAGACCCAGTACTTC. Its protein is CASRLTGTGAQETQYF.